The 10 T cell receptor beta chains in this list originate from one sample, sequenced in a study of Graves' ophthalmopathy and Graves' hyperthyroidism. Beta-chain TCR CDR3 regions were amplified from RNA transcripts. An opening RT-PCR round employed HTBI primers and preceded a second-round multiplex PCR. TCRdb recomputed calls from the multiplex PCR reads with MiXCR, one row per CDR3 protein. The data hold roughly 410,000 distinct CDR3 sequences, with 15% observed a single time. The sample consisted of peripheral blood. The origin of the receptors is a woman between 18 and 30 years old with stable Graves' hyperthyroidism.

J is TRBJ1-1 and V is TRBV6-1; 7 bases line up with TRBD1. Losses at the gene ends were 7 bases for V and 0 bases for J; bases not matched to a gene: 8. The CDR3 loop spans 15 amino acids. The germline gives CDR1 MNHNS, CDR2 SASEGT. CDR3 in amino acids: CASIHRQGMNTEAFF. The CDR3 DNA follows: TGTGCCAGCATTCACCGACAGGGAATGAACACTGAAGCTTTCTTT.

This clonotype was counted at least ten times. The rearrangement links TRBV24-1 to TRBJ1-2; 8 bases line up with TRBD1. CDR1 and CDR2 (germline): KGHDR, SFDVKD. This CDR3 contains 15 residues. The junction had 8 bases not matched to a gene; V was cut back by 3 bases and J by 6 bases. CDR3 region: CATSDPGQGLDGYTF. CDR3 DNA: TGTGCCACCAGTGATCCCGGACAGGGATTAGATGGCTACACCTTC.

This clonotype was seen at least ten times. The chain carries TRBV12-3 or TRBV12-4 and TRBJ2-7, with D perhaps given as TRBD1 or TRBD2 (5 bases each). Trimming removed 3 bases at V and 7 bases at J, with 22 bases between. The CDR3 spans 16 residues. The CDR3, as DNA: TGTGCCAGCAGTTTGATTGGGACCTCCGGGTTGAGGGAGCAGTACTTC. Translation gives CASSLIGTSGLREQYF.

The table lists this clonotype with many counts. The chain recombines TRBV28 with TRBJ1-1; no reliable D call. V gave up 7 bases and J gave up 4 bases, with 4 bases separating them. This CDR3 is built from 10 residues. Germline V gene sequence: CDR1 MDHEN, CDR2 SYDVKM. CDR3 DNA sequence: TGTGCCAGCACGCGCACTGAAGCTTTCTTT. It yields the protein CASTRTEAFF.

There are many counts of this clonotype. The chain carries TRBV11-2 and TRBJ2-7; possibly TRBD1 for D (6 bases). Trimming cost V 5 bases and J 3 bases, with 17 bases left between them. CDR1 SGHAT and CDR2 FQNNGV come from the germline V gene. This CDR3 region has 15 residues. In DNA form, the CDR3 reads TGTGCCAGCAGCCACACAGGGCTCAATCGCTACGAGCAGTACTTC. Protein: CASSHTGLNRYEQYF.

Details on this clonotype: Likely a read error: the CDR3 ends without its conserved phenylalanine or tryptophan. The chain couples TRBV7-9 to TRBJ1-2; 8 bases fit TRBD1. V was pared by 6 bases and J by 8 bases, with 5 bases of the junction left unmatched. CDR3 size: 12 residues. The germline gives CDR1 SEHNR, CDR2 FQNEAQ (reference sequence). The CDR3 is CASSLGQGGYTV. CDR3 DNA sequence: TGTGCCAGCAGTCTTGGACAGGGAGGCTACACCGTC.

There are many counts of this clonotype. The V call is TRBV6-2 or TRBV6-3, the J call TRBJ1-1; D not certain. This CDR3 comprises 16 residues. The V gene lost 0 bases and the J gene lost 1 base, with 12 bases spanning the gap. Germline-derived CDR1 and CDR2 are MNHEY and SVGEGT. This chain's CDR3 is CASSYSERGGNTEAFF. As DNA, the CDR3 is TGTGCCAGCAGTTACTCGGAGCGAGGAGGGAACACTGAAGCTTTCTTT.

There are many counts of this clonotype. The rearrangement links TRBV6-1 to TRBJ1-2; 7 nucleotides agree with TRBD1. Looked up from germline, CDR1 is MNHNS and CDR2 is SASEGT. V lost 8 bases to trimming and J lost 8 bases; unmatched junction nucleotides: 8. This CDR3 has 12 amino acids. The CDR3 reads CASQGQEGGYTF. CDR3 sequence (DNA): TGTGCCAGCCAAGGACAGGAAGGAGGCTACACCTTC.

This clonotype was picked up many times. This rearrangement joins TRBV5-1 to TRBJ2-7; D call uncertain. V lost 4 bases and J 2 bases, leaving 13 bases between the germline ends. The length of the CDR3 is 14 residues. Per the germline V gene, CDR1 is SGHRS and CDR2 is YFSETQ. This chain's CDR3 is CASSLPGGAYEQYF. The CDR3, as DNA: TGCGCCAGCAGCCTCCCCGGTGGGGCCTACGAGCAGTACTTC.

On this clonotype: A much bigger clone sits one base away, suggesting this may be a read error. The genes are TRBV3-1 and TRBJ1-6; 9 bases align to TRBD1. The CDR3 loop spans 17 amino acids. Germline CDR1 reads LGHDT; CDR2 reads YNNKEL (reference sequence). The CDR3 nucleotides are TGTGCCAGCAGCCATCCTCCAGGGGGGACAGGGTATTCACCCCTCAACTTT. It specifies CASSHPPGGTGYSPLNF.